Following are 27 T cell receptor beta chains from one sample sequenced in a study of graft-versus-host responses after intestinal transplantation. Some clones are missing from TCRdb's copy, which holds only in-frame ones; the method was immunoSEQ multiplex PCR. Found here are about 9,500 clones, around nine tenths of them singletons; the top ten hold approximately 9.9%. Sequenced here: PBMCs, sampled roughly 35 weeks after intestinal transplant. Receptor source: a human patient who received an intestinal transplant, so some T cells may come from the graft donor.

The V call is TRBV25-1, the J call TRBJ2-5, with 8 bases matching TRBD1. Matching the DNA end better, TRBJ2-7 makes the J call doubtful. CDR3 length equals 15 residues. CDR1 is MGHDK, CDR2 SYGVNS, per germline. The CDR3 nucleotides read TGTGCCAGCAGTGAAGGGACAGGAGCTACCTACGAGCAGTACTTC. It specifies CASSEGTGATYEQYF.

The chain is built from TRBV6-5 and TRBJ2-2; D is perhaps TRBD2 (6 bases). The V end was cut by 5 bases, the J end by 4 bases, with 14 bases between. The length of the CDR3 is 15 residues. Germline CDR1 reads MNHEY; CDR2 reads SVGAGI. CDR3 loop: CASSLGGPPTGELFF. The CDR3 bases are TGTGCCAGCAGTCTGGGGGGACCCCCCACCGGGGAGCTGTTTTTT.

CDR3 in amino acids: CASSFEETQYF. DNA for the CDR3: TGCGCCAGCAGCTTCGAAGAGACCCAGTACTTC. This chain joins TRBV5-1 and TRBJ2-5; no firm D call. Per germline, CDR1 SGHRS and CDR2 YFSETQ. Trimming pared 2 bases from V and 3 bases from J, leaving 2 bases between. This CDR3 spans 11 amino acids.

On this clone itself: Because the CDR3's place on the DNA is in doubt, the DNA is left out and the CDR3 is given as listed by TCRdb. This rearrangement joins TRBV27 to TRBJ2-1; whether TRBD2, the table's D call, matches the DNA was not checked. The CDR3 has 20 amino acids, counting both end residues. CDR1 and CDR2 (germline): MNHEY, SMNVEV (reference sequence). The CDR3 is CASSTSLGTSGSSSYNEQFF.

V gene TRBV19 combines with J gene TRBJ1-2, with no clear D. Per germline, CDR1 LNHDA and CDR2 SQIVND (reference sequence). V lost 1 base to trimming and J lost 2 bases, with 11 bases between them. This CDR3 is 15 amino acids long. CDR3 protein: CASSIAQTGNYGYTF. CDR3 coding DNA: TGTGCCAGTAGTATAGCCCAGACGGGGAACTATGGCTACACCTTC.

The CDR3 spells CASSEGALGEQFF. The CDR3 coding sequence is TGTGCCAGCAGTGAAGGGGCCCTCGGAGAGCAGTTCTTC. V and J are TRBV2 and TRBJ2-1; no definite D call. V lost 1 base, J lost 10 bases, and 11 bases lay in between. This CDR3 has 13 amino acids. The V gene's germline CDR1 is SNHLY and CDR2 FYNNEI. The complete variable domain, with remaining parts taken from reference TRBV2 and TRBJ2-1, reads EPEVTQTPSHQVTQMGQEVILRCVPISNHLYFYWYRQILGQKVEFLVSFYNNEISEKSEIFDDQFSVERPDGSNFTLKIRSTKLEDSAMYFCASSEGALGEQFFGPGTRLTVL.

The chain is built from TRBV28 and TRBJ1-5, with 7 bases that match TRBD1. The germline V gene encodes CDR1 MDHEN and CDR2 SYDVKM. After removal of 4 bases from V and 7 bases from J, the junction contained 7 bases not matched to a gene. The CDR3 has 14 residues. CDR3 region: CASSYPGGGQPQHF. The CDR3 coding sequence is TGTGCCAGCAGTTACCCAGGGGGGGGACAGCCCCAGCATTTT.

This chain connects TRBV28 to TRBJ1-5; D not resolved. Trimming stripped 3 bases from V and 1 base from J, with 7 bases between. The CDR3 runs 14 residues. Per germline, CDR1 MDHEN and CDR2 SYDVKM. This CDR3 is CASSLETSNQPQHF. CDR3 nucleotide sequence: TGTGCCAGCAGTTTGGAGACAAGCAATCAGCCCCAGCATTTT.

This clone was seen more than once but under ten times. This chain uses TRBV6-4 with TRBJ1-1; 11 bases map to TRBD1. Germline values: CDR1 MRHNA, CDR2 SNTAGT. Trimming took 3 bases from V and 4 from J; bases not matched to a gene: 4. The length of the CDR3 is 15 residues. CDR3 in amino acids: CASSESGTGGTEAFF. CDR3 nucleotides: TGTGCCAGCAGTGAATCCGGGACAGGGGGCACTGAAGCTTTCTTT.

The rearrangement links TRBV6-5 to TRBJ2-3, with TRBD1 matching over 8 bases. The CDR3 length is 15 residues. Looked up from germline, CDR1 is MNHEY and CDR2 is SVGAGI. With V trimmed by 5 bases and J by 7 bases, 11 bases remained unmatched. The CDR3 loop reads CASSPTGGDLNTQYF. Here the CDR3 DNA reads TGTGCCAGCAGTCCAACAGGGGGTGATTTAAATACGCAGTATTTT.

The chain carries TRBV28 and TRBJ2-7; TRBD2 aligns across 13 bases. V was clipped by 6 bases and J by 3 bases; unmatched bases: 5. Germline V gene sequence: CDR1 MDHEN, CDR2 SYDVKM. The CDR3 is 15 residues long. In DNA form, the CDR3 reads TGTGCCAGCAGCTCTTGGACTAGCGGGAGCTACGAGCAGTACTTC. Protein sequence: CASSSWTSGSYEQYF. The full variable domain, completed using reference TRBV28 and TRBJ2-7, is DVKVTQSSRYLVKRTGEKVFLECVQDMDHENMFWYRQDPGLGLRLIYFSYDVKMKEKGDIPEGYSVSREKKERFSLILESASTNQTSMYLCASSSWTSGSYEQYFGPGTRLTVT.

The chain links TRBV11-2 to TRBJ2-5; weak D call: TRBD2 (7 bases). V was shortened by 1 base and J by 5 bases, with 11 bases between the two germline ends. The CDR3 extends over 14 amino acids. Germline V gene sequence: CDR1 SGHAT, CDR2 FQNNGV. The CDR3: CASSLGRGAETQYF. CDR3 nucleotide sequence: TGTGCCAGCAGCTTAGGACGGGGGGCGGAGACCCAGTACTTC.

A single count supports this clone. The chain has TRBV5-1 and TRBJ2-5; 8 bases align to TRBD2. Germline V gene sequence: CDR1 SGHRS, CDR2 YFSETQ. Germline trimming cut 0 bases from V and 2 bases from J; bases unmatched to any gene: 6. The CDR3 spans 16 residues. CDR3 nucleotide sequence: TGCGCCAGCAGCTTGGCCCGGACTAGCACTCAAGAGACCCAGTACTTC. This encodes CASSLARTSTQETQYF.

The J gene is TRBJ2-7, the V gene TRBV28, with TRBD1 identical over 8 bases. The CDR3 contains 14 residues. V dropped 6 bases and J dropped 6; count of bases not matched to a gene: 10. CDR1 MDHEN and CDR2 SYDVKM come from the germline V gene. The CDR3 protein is CASSRTTGAGEQYF. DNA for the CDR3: TGTGCCAGCAGCCGTACGACAGGGGCAGGCGAGCAGTACTTC.

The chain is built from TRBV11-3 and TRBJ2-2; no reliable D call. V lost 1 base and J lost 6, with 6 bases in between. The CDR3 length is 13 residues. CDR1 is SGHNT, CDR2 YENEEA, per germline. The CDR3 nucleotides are TGTGCCAGCAGCTTAGGCTCGGCCGGGGAGCTGTTTTTT. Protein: CASSLGSAGELFF.

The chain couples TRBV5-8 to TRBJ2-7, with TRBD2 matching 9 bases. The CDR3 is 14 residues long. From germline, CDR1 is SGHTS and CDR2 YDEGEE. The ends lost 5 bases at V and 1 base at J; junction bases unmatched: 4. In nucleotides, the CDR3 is TGTGCCAGCAGTCCTCTAGCGGGATCCTACGAGCAGTACTTC. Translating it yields CASSPLAGSYEQYF.

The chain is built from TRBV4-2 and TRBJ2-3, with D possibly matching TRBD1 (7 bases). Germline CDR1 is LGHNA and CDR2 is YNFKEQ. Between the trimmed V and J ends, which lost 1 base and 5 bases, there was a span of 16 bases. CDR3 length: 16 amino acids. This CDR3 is CASSQAVTGEVDTQYF. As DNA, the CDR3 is TGTGCCAGCAGCCAAGCTGTCACAGGGGAGGTAGATACGCAGTATTTT.

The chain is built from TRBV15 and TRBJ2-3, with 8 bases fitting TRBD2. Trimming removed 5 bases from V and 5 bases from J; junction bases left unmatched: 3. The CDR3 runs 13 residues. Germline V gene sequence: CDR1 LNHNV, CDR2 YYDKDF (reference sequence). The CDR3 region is CATSGLAGDTQYF. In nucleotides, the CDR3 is TGTGCCACCAGCGGGCTAGCGGGAGATACGCAGTATTTT.

The CDR3, as DNA: TGTGCCAGCAGCTTCAGGCCGGAGAACGAGCAGTACTTC. This gives the protein CASSFRPENEQYF. The rearrangement uses TRBV5-4 and TRBJ2-7; D gene unclear. V dropped 2 bases and J dropped 5 bases, with 11 bases sitting between them. This CDR3 is 13 amino acids long. Per germline, CDR1 SGHNT and CDR2 YYREEE (reference sequence).

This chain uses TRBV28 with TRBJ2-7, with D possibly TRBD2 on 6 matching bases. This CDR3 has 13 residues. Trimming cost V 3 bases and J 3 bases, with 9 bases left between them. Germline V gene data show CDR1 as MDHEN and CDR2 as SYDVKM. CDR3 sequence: CASSFSGGYEQYF. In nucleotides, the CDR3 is TGTGCCAGCAGTTTCTCCGGGGGCTACGAGCAGTACTTC.

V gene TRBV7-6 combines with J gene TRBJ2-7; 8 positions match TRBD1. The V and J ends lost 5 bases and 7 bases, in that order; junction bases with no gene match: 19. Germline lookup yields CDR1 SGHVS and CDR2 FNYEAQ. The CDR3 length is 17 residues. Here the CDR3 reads CASSTRPGTGSFKEQYF. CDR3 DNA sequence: TGTGCCAGCAGCACCCGCCCGGGGACAGGTTCCTTCAAGGAGCAGTACTTC. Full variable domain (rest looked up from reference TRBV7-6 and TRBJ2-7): GAGVSQSPRYKVTKRGQDVALRCDPISGHVSLYWYRQALGQGPEFLTYFNYEAQQDKSGLPNDRFSAERPEGSISTLTIQRTEQRDSAMYRCASSTRPGTGSFKEQYFGPGTRLTVT.

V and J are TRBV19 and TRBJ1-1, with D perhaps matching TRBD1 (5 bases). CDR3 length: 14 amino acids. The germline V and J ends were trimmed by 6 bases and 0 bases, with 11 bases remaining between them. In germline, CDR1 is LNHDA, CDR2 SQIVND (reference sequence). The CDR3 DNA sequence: TGTGCCAGTAGCACTGGGGCGGTGAACACTGAAGCTTTCTTT. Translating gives CASSTGAVNTEAFF.

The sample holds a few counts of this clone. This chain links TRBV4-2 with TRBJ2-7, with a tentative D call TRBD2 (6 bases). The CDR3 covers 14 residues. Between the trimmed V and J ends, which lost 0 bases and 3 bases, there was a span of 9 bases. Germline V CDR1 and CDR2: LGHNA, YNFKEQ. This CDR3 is CASSQEISGYEQYF. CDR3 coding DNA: TGTGCCAGCAGCCAAGAAATTAGCGGCTACGAGCAGTACTTC.

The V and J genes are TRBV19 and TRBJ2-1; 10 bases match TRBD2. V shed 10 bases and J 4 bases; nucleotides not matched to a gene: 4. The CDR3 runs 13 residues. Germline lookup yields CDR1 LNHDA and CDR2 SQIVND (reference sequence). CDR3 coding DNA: TGTGCCACTTCAGCGGGAGGGTACAATGAGCAGTTCTTC. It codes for CATSAGGYNEQFF.

The CDR3: CASSRHSGSTDTQYF. The CDR3 DNA reads TGTGCCAGCAGCCGACATAGCGGGAGTACAGATACGCAGTATTTT. The V and J genes are TRBV28 and TRBJ2-3; 9 nucleotides align to TRBD2. The germline gives CDR1 MDHEN, CDR2 SYDVKM. Trimming took 6 bases from V and 3 from J; bases not matched to a gene: 7. The CDR3 consists of 15 residues.

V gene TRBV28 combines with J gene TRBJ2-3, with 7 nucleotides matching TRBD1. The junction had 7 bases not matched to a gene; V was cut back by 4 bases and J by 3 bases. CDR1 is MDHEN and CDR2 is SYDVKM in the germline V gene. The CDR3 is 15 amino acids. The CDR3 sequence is CASSSPDRKTDTQYF. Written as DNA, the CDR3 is TGTGCCAGCAGTTCCCCGGACAGGAAGACAGATACGCAGTATTTT.

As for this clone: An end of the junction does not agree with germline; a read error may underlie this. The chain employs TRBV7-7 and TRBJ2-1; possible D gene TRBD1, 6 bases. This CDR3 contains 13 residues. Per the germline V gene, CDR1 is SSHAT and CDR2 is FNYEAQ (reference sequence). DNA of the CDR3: TGTGCTAGCAGCCCCATTCTAGGGGGTGAGCAGTTCTTC. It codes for CASSPILGGEQFF.